A selection of T cell receptor beta chains follows, all from one sample in a study of technical replicates of blood from a few donors. The assay was immunoSEQ multiplex PCR, and TCRdb's table has in-frame clones only and misses some. This sample has approximately 92,000 clones; 85% to 95% occur once, and the top ten carry approximately 0.36%. Sequenced sample: T cells isolated from PBMCs. Receptors were obtained from a human donor in good health. Each CDR3 is given with its conserved first and last residue. Each record gives: J gene, clone size, V gene, D gene, CDR3 protein, CDR3 DNA. A D gene is named only where the DNA matches it firmly. Rows give clone size only sometimes, using once, few, many, or a class for an expanded clone.

J: TRBJ1-5
size: -
V: TRBV4-2
D: -
CDR3: CASSASTGKYQPQHF
DNA: TGTGCCAGCAGTGCATCGACAGGAAAGTATCAGCCCCAGCATTTT

J: TRBJ1-5
size: once
V: TRBV19
D: -
CDR3: CASIRAGMAEPQHF
DNA: TGTGCCAGTATTCGGGCAGGGATGGCGGAGCCCCAGCATTTT

J: TRBJ2-5
size: -
V: TRBV6-5
D: -
CDR3: CASSETKQETQYF
DNA: TGTGCCAGCAGTGAGACAAAGCAAGAGACCCAGTACTTC

J: TRBJ1-5
size: -
V: TRBV25-1
D: TRBD1
CDR3: CASRDRGSNQPQHF
DNA: TGTGCCAGCAGAGACAGGGGAAGCAATCAGCCCCAGCATTTT

J: TRBJ2-5
size: -
V: TRBV14
D: -
CDR3: CASSQRWETQYF
DNA: TGTGCCAGCAGCCAGCGATGGGAGACCCAGTACTTC

J: TRBJ1-5
size: -
V: TRBV19
D: -
CDR3: CASLGRGEADQPQHF
DNA: TGTGCCAGTCTCGGGAGGGGGGAAGCGGATCAGCCCCAGCATTTT

J: TRBJ2-5
size: -
V: TRBV4-3
D: TRBD1
CDR3: CASSQSYRGEGIQETQYF
DNA: TGCGCCAGCAGCCAATCGTACAGGGGAGAGGGGATACAAGAGACCCAGTACTTC

J: TRBJ2-7
size: -
V: TRBV5-5
D: -
CDR3: CASSQLGGLGHEQYF
DNA: TGTGCCAGCAGCCAACTTGGAGGGCTGGGCCACGAGCAGTACTTC

J: TRBJ1-2
size: -
V: TRBV11-1
D: -
CDR3: CASSLSREDYGYTF
DNA: TGTGCCAGCAGCTTATCTAGGGAGGACTATGGCTACACCTTC

J: TRBJ2-1
size: -
V: TRBV9
D: -
CDR3: CASSESTLTGRYNEQFF
DNA: TGTGCCAGCAGCGAATCCACCCTTACAGGACGATACAATGAGCAGTTCTTC

J: TRBJ2-3
size: once
V: TRBV7-8
D: -
CDR3: CASSLSGLDTQYF
DNA: TGTGCCAGCAGCTTAAGTGGCCTGGATACGCAGTATTTT

J: TRBJ1-2
size: -
V: TRBV5-6
D: TRBD1
CDR3: CASSPGQGRKSYTF
DNA: TGTGCCAGCAGCCCCGGACAGGGTCGTAAGAGCTACACCTTC

J: TRBJ2-1
size: -
V: TRBV28
D: -
CDR3: CASSLVGEEQFF
DNA: TGTGCCAGCAGTTTAGTGGGAGAGGAGCAGTTCTTC

J: TRBJ2-1
size: -
V: TRBV30
D: TRBD2
CDR3: CAWSGLAVNEQFF
DNA: TGTGCCTGGAGTGGACTAGCGGTTAATGAGCAGTTCTTC

J: TRBJ2-7
size: once
V: TRBV19
D: TRBD2
CDR3: CASSIASGVQDEQYF
DNA: TGTGCCAGTAGTATTGCTAGCGGGGTTCAAGACGAGCAGTACTTC

J: TRBJ1-1
size: -
V: TRBV19
D: TRBD1
CDR3: CATAYRGGITEAFF
DNA: TGTGCCACCGCGTACAGGGGGGGAATAACTGAAGCTTTCTTT

J: TRBJ2-1
size: -
V: TRBV5-4
D: -
CDR3: CASSLRSNEQFF
DNA: TGTGCCAGCAGCCTTCGGAGTAACGAGCAGTTCTTC

J: TRBJ1-2
size: -
V: TRBV6-1
D: -
CDR3: CASSEGRASGYTF
DNA: TGTGCCAGCAGTGAAGGCAGGGCTTCTGGCTACACCTTC

J: TRBJ1-2
size: -
V: TRBV5-6
D: -
CDR3: CASSLVGGEDYGYTF
DNA: TGTGCCAGCAGCTTGGTTGGGGGGGAAGACTATGGCTACACCTTC

J: TRBJ2-7
size: -
V: TRBV5-1
D: TRBD2
CDR3: CASFPGLAGDPYEQYF
DNA: TGCGCCAGTTTCCCGGGACTAGCGGGAGACCCCTACGAGCAGTACTTC

J: TRBJ1-5
size: -
V: TRBV5-6
D: TRBD1
CDR3: CASSFWTGAWSNQPQHF
DNA: TGTGCCAGCAGCTTCTGGACAGGGGCTTGGAGCAATCAGCCCCAGCATTTT

J: TRBJ1-3
size: -
V: TRBV6-6
D: -
CDR3: CASSYSPDSNTIYF
DNA: TGTGCCAGCAGTTACTCGCCGGACTCAAACACCATATATTTT

J: TRBJ1-1
size: -
V: TRBV6-1
D: -
CDR3: CASRVDRLNTEAFF
DNA: TGTGCCAGCAGGGTCGACAGGTTGAACACTGAAGCTTTCTTT

J: TRBJ2-7
size: -
V: TRBV4-1
D: TRBD2
CDR3: CASRRLGRSSYEQYF
DNA: TGCGCCAGCAGACGACTCGGGAGGAGCTCCTACGAGCAGTACTTC

J: TRBJ2-1
size: -
V: TRBV7-3
D: TRBD2
CDR3: CASSYLTSGRANNEQFF
DNA: TGTGCCAGCAGCTACCTAACTAGCGGGAGGGCGAACAATGAGCAGTTCTTC

J: TRBJ2-1
size: -
V: TRBV27
D: -
CDR3: CASSLVGALNEQFF
DNA: TGTGCCAGCAGTTTAGTGGGGGCGCTTAACGAGCAGTTCTTC

J: TRBJ1-1
size: -
V: TRBV27
D: -
CDR3: CASSLSASNTEAFF
DNA: TGTGCCAGCAGTTTATCAGCCTCGAACACTGAAGCTTTCTTT

J: TRBJ2-5
size: -
V: TRBV7-8
D: -
CDR3: CASSHPASGQGYTTQETQYF
DNA: TGTGCCAGCAGCCATCCAGCTAGCGGACAGGGATATACTACACAAGAGACCCAGTACTTC

J: TRBJ2-1
size: -
V: TRBV21-1
D: -
CDR3: CASICQGAGISYNEQFF
DNA: TGTGCCAGCATCTGCCAAGGGGCGGGAATCTCCTACAATGAGCAGTTCTTC

J: TRBJ2-5
size: -
V: TRBV28
D: TRBD1
CDR3: CASSSPGQGTETQYF
DNA: TGTGCCAGCAGTTCACCGGGACAGGGTACGGAGACCCAGTACTTC

J: TRBJ2-7
size: -
V: TRBV2
D: -
CDR3: CATSGDSYEQYF
DNA: TGTGCCACCTCCGGGGATTCCTACGAGCAGTACTTC

J: TRBJ2-5
size: -
V: TRBV25-1
D: TRBD2
CDR3: CASSGVIAGAETQYF
DNA: TGTGCCAGCAGTGGGGTGATAGCGGGAGCAGAGACCCAGTACTTC

J: TRBJ1-3
size: few
V: TRBV15
D: -
CDR3: CATSRDWSGAGNTIYF
DNA: TGTGCCACCAGCAGAGATTGGTCAGGGGCTGGAAACACCATATATTTT

J: TRBJ1-1
size: -
V: TRBV9
D: -
CDR3: CASSVASVFMNTEAFF
DNA: TGTGCCAGCAGCGTAGCTAGCGTATTCATGAACACTGAAGCTTTCTTT

J: TRBJ1-2
size: -
V: TRBV28
D: TRBD1
CDR3: CASESRTGANYGYTF
DNA: TGTGCCAGCGAAAGCCGGACAGGTGCTAACTATGGCTACACCTTC

J: TRBJ1-5
size: -
V: TRBV28
D: -
CDR3: CASGLFGEWDNQPQHF
DNA: TGTGCCAGCGGGTTATTCGGGGAATGGGACAATCAGCCCCAGCATTTT

J: TRBJ2-1
size: -
V: TRBV7-5
D: -
CDR3: CARSPGLAGGAHEQFF
DNA: TGTGCCAGAAGCCCAGGACTAGCGGGAGGGGCGCATGAGCAGTTCTTC